This TCR beta chain was captured by sequencing in a study of cytomegalovirus exposure and HLA in healthy donors. Across the study: Of the donors genotyped, about 390 in all, about 81% fell in the Caucasian-associated ancestry cluster.

V was clipped by 0 bases and J by 0 bases, with 7 bases between them. CDR1 and CDR2 (germline): SGDLS, YYNGEE. The CDR3 contains 15 residues. For this clone: The antigen remains undetermined.

Use of 60 Vbeta and 13 Jbeta primers characterized the PCR. Clones were sequenced by immunoSEQ multiplex PCR, and TCRdb holds only the in-frame ones, with some missing. In the table there are fewer than 200,000 clones, roughly 84% of which are singletons. Study findings and constraints: Most sequenced TCRs were rare (though some public TCRs occurred in many donors).

The chain has TRBV9 and TRBJ1-3, with D perhaps matching TRBD1 (5 bases). The receptor was isolated from a male donor in good health and CMV-seronegative. The sample comprised PBMCs. CDR3 sequence (DNA): TGTGCCAGCAGCGTAGGCGGACACTCTGGAAACACCATATATTTT. Amino acids: CASSVGGHSGNTIYF.